This TCR beta chain was captured in a study of blood T cell repertoires in COVID-19. Study-wide context: COVID-19 samples, acute and convalescent, were from the United States, Italy and Spain.

The authors' processing: By means of reference gene primer amplification, nucleated cell counts were estimated. Clones were sequenced by immunoSEQ multiplex PCR, and TCRdb holds only the in-frame ones, with some missing. That table furnishes V, J and clone size, whereas the DNA furnished D and trimming. The sample records roughly 130,000 clones, about four fifths being singletons. Per the germline V gene, CDR1 is SEHNR and CDR2 is FQNEAQ (reference sequence). There are 15 residues in the CDR3. V trimming: 4 bases; J trimming: 1 base; junction bases outside the gene matches: 7. This chain connects TRBV7-9 to TRBJ2-7, with 7 bases matching TRBD2. The sequenced sample consisted of peripheral blood. The sequence was collected from a woman aged 60-75 years with acute or convalescent COVID-19. The CDR3 DNA reads TGTGCCAGCAGCTCCCTAGCGGCTTCTTCCTACGAGCAGTACTTC. Residues: CASSSLAASSYEQYF.